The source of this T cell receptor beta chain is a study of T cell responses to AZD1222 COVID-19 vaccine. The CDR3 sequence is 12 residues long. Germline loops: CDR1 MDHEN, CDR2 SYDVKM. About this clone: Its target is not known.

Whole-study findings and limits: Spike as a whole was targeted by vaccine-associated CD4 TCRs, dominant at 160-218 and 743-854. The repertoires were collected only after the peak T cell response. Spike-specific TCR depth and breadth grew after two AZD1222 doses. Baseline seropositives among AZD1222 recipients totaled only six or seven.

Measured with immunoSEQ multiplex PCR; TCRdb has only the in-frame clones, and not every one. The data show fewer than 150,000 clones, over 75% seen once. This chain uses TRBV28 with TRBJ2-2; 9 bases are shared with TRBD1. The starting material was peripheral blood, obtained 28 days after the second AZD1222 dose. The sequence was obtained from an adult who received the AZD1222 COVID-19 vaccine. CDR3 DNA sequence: TGTGCTGCACAGGGGGCGGCCGGGGAGCTGTTTTTT. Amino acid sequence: CAAQGAAGELFF.